This T cell receptor (beta chain) was captured by sequencing in a study of blood T cell repertoires in COVID-19. Study information: The origin of the acute and convalescent COVID-19 samples was the United States, Italy and Spain.

V shed 8 bases and J shed 6 bases, with 13 bases lying between them. Germline-derived CDR1 and CDR2 are MDHEN and SYDVKM. The CDR3 has 13 amino acids. Sequencing used immunoSEQ multiplex PCR; TCRdb keeps in-frame clones, though not all of them. The sample has approximately 150,000 clones; about 90% are singletons. This TCR derives from a woman in her 40s who had been exposed to COVID-19. V usage is TRBV28 and J usage is TRBJ1-4, with D hard to call. Sequences were obtained from PBMCs or T cells enriched from blood (not recorded which). The CDR3 loop reads CASCGREYEKLFF. Written as DNA, the CDR3 is TGTGCCAGCTGTGGGAGGGAGTATGAAAAACTGTTTTTT.